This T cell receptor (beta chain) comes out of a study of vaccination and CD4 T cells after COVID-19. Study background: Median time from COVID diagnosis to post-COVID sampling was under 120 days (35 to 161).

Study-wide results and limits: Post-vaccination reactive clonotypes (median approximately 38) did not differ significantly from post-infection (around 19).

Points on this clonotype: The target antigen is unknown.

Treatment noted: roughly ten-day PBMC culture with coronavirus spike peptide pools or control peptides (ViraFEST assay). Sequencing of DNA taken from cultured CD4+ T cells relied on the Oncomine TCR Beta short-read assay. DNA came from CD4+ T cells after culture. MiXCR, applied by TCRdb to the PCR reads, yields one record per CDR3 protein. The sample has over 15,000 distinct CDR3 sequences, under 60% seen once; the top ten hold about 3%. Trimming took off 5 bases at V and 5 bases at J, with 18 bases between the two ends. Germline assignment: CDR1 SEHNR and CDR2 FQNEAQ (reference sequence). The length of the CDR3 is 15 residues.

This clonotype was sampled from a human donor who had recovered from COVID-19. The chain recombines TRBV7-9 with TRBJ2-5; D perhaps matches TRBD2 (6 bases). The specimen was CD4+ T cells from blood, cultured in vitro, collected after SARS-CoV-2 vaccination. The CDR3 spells CASSLGTSRRETQYF. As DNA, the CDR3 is TGTGCCAGCAGCCTAGGGACTTCCCGGAGGGAGACCCAGTACTTC.